This TCR beta chain was retrieved from a study of STAT5B mutations in CD4+ large granular lymphocyte leukemia. Findings of the study overall: Patient CD4-sorted repertoires stayed more clonal than healthy ones after leukemic-clone removal.

Germline CDR1 is PRHDT and CDR2 is FYEKMQ (reference sequence). Trimming removed 6 bases from V and 2 bases from J, with 11 bases in between. The CDR3 covers 13 residues. Clones were read by immunoSEQ multiplex PCR, and TCRdb kept only the in-frame ones, dropping some. The sample comprises about 27,000 clones, 74% of which are singletons, and about a tenth rests with the top ten. In the case of this clone: Its matching antigen is unknown.

The chain has TRBV13 and TRBJ2-7; D is possibly TRBD1 (6 bases). The sample taken for sequencing was CD4+ T cells from blood buffy coats. This sequence was found in a human donor in good health. CDR3 amino acids: CASRKQGTYEQYF. The CDR3 DNA reads as TGTGCCAGCAGGAAACAGGGAACCTACGAGCAGTACTTC.